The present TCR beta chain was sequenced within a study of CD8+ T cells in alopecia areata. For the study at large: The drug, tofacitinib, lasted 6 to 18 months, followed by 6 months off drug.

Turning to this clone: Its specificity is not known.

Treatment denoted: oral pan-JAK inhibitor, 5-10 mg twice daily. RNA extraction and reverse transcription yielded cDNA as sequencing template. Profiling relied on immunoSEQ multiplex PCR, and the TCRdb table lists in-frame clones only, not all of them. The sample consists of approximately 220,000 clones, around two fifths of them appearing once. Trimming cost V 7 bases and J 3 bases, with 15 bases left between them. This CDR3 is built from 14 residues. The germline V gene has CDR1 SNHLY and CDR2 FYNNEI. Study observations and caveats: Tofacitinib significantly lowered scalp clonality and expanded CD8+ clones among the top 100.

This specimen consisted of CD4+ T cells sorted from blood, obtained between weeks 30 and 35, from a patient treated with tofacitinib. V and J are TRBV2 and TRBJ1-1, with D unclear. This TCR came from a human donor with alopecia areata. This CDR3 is CASKVRLVDTEAFF. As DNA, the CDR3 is TGTGCCAGCAAAGTCAGGCTAGTGGACACTGAAGCTTTCTTT.